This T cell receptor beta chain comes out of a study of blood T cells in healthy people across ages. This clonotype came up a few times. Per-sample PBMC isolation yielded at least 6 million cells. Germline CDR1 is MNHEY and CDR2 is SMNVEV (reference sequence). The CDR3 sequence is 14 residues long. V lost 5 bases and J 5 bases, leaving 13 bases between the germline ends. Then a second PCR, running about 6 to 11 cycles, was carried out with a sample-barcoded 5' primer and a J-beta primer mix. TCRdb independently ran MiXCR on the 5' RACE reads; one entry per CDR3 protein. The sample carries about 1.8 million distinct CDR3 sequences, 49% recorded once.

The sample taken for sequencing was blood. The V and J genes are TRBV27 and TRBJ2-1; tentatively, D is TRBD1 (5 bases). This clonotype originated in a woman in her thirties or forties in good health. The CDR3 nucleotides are TGTGCCAGCAGTGTCGACAGTAGGGACAATGAGCAGTTCTTC. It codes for CASSVDSRDNEQFF.